This T cell receptor beta chain was found in a study of CD8+ T cells in alopecia areata. Study-level results: The study also sequences resident alphabeta T cells of normal skin in scalp samples. Mice showed TCR sharing more clearly than patients did, possibly owing to HLA.

The V segment lost 0 bases and the J segment 0 bases; nucleotides outside the gene matches: 4. Per the germline V gene, CDR1 is MNHDT and CDR2 is YYDKIL. The CDR3 runs to 16 residues. Reverse transcribed after extraction, RNA yielded cDNA as the sequencing template. TCRdb's copy holds only in-frame clones and misses some; the assay was immunoSEQ multiplex PCR. The specimen has 290,000 or so clones, none found just once. Sorting of pooled cutaneous lymph node cells was based on CD4, CD8alpha, NKG2D, NKG2ACE and other markers. This clone was seen repeatedly, ten times or more. Its specificity is not known. Gene and germline names: mouse. The CDR3 is cut off 4 residues early in the read; its end comes from the germline J gene.

J is TRBJ2-7 and V is TRBV17; TRBD1 aligns across 8 bases. Sequencing was performed on CD4+ T cells sorted from a lymph node. The TCR was taken from a C3H/HeJ mouse with alopecia areata. MHC haplotype here: H2-k. CDR3 amino acids: CASSRDQTGGSYEQYF. Incomplete CDR3 DNA: TGTGCTAGCAGTAGAGACCAAACAGGGGGCTCCTAT.